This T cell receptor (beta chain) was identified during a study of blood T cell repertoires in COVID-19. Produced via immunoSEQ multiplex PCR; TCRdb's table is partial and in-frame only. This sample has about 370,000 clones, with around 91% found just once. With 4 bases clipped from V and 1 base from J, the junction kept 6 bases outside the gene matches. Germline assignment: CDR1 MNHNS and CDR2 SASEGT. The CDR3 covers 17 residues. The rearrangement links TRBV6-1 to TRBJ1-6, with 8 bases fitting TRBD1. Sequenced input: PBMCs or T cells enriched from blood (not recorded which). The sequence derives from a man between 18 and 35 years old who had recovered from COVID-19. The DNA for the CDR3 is TGTGCCAGCAGTGGAGACAGGGGAGGTTCCTATAATTCACCCCTCCACTTT. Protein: CASSGDRGGSYNSPLHF.